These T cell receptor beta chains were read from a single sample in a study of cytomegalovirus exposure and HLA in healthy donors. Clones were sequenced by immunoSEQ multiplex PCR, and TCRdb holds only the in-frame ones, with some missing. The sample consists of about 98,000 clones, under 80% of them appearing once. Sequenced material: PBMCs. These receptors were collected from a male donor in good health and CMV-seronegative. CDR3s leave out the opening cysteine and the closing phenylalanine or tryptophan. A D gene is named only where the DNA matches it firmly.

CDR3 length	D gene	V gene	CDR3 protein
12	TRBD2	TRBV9	ASSVRTRGDEQF
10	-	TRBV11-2	ASSSGGGWAF
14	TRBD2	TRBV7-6	ASSNRLAGGRETQY
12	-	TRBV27	ASSLLSRPGTQY
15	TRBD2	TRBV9	ASSSLGGRARGETQY
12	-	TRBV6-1	ASSRQAGANVLT
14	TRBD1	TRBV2	ASSVTGGRANEKLF
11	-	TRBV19	ASSRYRDYEQY
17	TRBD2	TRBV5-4	ASSLAGTSGRSSSYEQY
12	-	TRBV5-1	ASSFSGPGNEQF
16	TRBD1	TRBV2	ASSGGYRGMTTNEKLF
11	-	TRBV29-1	SVAGAGSVEQF
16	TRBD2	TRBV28	ASSFSSGRATHQETQY
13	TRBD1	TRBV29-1	SVGTGGSWGETQY
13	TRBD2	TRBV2	ASMKGTSGGRELF
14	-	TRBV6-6	ASSYSHRASNEKLF
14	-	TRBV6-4	ASSMTAGSPTDTQY
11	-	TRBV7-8	ASSLARSYEQY
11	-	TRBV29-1	SVSIGASYEQY
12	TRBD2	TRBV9	ASSVGISGGEQY
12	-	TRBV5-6	ASSLGTANEKLF
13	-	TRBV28	ASSSPGQITGELF
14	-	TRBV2	ASSESRPGLGNTIY
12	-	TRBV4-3	ASSQEAGQETQY
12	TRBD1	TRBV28	ASRDRAGANVLT
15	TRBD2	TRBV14	ASSPRPGTSGAETQY
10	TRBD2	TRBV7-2	ASSLGTGRVY
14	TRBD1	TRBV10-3	AISSGQIDLTYEQY
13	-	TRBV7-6	ASSFLRGDTGELF
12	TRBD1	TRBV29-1	SVAGTVAGNTIY
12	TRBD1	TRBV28	ASTGQGAHQPQH
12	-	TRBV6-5	ASSYKNQGHGYT
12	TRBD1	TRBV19	ASSTQGDPYEQY
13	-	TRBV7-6	ASSLARGSGNTIY
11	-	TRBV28	ASTGRGWEKLF
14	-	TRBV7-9	ASSLEGGVGNQPQH
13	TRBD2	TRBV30	AWLRAGVSPYEQY
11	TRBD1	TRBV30	AWSPHRGETQY
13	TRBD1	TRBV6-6	ASRPPDRGQGTQY
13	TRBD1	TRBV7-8	ASSLGTGGNYGYT
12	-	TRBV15	ATSREGRGGELF
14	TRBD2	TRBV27	ASRAWLAGGPREQF
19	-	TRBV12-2	ASRLEFPGLAGSAAQETQY
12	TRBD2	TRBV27	ASIGGGPANEQF
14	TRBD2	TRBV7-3	ASSGGTSGFTGELF